This entry concerns a single T cell receptor (beta chain). Its matching antigen is unknown. The sample originates from a study of T cells in narcolepsy. Overall study: Donors had narcolepsy type 1 or type 2, or were healthy controls.

Study-level points and caveats: Blood of same and different patients, but not healthy controls, reportedly held recurring autoreactive clonotypes. In some patient and control memory CD4+ samples, autoreactive clones were absent. Comparing one patient's CSF and blood CD4+ clonotypes highlighted HCRT- and TRIB2-specific autoreactive clonotypes.

V lost 1 base and J lost 4, with 2 bases in between. Per germline, CDR1 MNHEY and CDR2 SVGAGI. CDR3 length: 12 amino acids. TCRdb's copy holds only in-frame clones and misses some; the assay was immunoSEQ multiplex PCR. This table has 20,000 to 25,000 clones, 92% appearing once. This TCR came from a human donor with narcolepsy. The genes are TRBV6-5 and TRBJ1-3; no reliable D call. Sequenced material: CD45RA- memory CD4+ T cells from PBMCs. CDR3 sequence reads: CASSYYGNTIYF. The DNA of the CDR3 is TGTGCCAGCAGTTACTACGGAAACACCATATATTTT.